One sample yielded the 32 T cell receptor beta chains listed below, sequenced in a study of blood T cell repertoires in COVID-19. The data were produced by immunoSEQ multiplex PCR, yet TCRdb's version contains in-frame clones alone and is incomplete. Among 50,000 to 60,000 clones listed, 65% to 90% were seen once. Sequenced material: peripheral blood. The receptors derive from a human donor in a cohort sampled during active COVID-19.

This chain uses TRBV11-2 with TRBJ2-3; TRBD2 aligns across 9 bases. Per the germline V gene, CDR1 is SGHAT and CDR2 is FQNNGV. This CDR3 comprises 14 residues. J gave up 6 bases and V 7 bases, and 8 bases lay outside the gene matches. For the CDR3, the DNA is TGTGCCAGCAACCTAGCGGGACCCGGGGATACGCAGTATTTT. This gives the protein CASNLAGPGDTQYF.

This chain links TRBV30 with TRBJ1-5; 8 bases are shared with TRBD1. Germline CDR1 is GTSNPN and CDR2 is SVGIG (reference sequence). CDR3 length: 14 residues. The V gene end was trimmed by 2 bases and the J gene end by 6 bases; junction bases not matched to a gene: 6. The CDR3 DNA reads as TGTGCCTGGAGTTTCGGACAGGGTGGTCAGCCCCAGCATTTT. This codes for CAWSFGQGGQPQHF.

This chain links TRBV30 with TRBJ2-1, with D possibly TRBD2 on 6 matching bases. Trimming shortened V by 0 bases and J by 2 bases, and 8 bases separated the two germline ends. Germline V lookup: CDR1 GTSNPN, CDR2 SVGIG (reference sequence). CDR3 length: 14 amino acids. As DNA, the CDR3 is TGTGCCTGGAGTGTCGGAGGGGCCTACAATGAGCAGTTCTTC. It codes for CAWSVGGAYNEQFF.

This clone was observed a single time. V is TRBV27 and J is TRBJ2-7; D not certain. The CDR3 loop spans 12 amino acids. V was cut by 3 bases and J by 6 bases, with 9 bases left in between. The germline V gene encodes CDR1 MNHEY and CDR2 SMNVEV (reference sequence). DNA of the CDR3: TGTGCCAGCAGTTTGCCGTACGGCGAGCAGTACTTC. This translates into CASSLPYGEQYF.

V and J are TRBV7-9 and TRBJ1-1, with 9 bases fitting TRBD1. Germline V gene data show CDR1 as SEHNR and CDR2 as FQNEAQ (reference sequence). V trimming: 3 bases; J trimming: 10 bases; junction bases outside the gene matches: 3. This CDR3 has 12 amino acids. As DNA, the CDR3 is TGTGCCAGCAGCTTTTGGGGACAGGGAGCTTTCTTT. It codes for CASSFWGQGAFF.

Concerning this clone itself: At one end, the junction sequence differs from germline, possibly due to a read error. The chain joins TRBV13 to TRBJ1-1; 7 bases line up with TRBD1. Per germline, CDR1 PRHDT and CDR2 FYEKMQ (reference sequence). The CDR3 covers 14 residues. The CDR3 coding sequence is TGTGCCAGCAGCGGAGTACAGGGGAACGCTGAAGCTTTCTTT. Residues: CASSGVQGNAEAFF.

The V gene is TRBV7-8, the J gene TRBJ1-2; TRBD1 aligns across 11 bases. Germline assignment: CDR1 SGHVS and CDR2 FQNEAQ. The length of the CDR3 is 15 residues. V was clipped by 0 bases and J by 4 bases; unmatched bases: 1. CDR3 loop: CASSLAGQGGYGYTF. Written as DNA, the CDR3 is TGTGCCAGCAGCTTAGCGGGACAGGGGGGCTATGGCTACACCTTC.

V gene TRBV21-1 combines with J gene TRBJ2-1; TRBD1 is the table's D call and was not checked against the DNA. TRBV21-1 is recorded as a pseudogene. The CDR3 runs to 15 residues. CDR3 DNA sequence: TGTGCCAGCAGCCACCGGGACAGGGATTCCAATGAGCAGTTCTTC. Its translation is CASSHRDRDSNEQFF.

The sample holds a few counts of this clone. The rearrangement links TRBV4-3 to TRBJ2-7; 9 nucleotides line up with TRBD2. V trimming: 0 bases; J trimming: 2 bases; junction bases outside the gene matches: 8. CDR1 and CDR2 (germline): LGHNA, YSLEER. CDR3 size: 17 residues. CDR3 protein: CASSQDWASGTTYEQYF. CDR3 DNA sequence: TGCGCCAGCAGCCAAGATTGGGCTAGCGGGACCACCTACGAGCAGTACTTC.

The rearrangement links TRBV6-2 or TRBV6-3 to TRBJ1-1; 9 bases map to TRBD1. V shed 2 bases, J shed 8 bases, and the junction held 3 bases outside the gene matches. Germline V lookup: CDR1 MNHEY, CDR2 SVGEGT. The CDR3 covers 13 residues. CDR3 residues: CASSYPGQGEAFF. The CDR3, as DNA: TGTGCCAGCAGTTACCCTGGACAGGGGGAAGCTTTCTTT.

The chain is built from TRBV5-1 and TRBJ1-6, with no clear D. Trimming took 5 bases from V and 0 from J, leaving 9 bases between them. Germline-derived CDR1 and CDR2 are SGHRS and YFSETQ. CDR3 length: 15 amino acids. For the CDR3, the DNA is TGCGCCAGCAGAGCACAGAGCTCCTATAATTCACCCCTCCACTTT. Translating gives CASRAQSSYNSPLHF.

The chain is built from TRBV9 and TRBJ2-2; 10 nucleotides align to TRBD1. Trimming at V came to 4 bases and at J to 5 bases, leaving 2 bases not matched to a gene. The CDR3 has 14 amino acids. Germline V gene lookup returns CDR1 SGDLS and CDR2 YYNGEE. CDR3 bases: TGTGCCAGCAGCCCGGGACAGGGGACCGGGGAGCTGTTTTTT. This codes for CASSPGQGTGELFF.

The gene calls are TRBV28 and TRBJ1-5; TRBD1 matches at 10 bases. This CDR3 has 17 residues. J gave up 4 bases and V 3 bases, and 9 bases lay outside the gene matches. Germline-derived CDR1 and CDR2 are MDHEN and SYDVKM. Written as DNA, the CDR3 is TGTGCCAGCAGTTTTTGGGGTTGGGACAGGGGAAATCAGCCCCAGCATTTT. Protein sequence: CASSFWGWDRGNQPQHF.

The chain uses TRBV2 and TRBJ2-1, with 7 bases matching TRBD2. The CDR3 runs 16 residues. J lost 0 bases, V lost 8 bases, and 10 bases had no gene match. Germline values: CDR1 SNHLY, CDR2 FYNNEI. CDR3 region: CASSKEAGFSYNEQFF. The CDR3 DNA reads TGTGCCAGCTCTAAAGAAGCGGGGTTCTCCTACAATGAGCAGTTCTTC.

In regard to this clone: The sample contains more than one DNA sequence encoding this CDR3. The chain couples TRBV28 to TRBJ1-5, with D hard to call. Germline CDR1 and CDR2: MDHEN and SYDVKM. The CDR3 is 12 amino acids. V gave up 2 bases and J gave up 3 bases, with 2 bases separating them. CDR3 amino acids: CASSLLNQPQHF. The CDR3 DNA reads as TGTGCCAGCAGTTTACTCAATCAGCCCCAGCATTTT.

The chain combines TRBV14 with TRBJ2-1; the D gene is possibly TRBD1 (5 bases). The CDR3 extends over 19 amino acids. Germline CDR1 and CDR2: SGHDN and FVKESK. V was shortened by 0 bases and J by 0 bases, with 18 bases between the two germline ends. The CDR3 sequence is CASSQDSSTRGSSYNEQFF. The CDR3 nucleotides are TGTGCCAGCAGCCAAGATTCGAGTACAAGGGGAAGCTCCTACAATGAGCAGTTCTTC.

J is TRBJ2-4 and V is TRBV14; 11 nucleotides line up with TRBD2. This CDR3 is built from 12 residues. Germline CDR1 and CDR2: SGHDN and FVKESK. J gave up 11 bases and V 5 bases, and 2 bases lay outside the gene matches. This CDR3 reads CASSDSGRVQYF. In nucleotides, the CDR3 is TGTGCCAGCAGCGATAGCGGGAGGGTTCAGTACTTC.

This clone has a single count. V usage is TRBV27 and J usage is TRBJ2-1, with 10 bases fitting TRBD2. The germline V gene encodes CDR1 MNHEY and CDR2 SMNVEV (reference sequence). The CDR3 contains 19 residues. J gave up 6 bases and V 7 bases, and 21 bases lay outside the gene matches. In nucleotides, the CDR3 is TGTGCCAGCAAGTCTCTGACAGACCCAAGCGGGAGGGGCTTCAATGAGCAGTTCTTC. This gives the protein CASKSLTDPSGRGFNEQFF.

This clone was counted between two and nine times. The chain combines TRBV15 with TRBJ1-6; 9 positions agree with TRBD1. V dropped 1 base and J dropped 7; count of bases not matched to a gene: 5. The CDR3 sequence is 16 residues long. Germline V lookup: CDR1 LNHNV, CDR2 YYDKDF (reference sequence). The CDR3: CATSRGRGQGNSPLHF. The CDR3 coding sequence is TGTGCCACCAGCAGAGGCCGTGGACAGGGGAATTCACCCCTCCACTTT.

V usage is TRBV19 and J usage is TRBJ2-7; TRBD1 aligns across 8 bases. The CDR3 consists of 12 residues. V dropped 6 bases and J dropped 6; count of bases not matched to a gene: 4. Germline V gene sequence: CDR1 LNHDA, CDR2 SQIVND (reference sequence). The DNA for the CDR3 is TGTGCCAGTAGGGACAGGGAAGGCGAGCAGTACTTC. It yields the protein CASRDREGEQYF.

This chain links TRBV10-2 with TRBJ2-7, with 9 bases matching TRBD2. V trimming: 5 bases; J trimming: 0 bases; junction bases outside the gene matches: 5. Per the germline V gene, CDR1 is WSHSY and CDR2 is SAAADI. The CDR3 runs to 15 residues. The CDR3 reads CASSWTSANSYEQYF. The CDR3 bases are TGCGCCAGCAGTTGGACTAGCGCTAACTCCTACGAGCAGTACTTC.

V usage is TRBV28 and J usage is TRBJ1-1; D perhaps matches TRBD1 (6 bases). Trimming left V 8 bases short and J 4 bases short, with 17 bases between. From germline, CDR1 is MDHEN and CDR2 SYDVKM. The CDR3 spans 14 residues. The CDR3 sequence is CASRSGGASTEAFF. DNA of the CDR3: TGTGCCAGCCGATCTGGGGGGGCGTCCACTGAAGCTTTCTTT. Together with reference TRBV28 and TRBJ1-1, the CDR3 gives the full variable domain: DVKVTQSSRYLVKRTGEKVFLECVQDMDHENMFWYRQDPGLGLRLIYFSYDVKMKEKGDIPEGYSVSREKKERFSLILESASTNQTSMYLCASRSGGASTEAFFGQGTRLTVV.

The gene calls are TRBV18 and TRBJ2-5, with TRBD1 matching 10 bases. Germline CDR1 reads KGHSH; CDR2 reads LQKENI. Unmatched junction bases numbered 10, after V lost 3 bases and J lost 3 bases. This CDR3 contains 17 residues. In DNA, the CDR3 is TGTGCCAGCTCACCCCCCCGGACAGGGGGGCCGAAAGAGACCCAGTACTTC. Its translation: CASSPPRTGGPKETQYF.

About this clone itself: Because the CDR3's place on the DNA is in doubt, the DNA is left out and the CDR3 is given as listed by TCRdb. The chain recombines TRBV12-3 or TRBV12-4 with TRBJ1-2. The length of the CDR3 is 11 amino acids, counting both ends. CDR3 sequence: CASSFGGGSPF.

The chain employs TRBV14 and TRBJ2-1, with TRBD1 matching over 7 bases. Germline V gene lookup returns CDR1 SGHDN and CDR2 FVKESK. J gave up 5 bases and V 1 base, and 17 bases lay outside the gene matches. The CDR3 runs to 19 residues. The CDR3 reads CASSQGGGWRNPGHNEQFF. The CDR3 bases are TGTGCCAGCAGCCAAGGAGGGGGCTGGCGGAATCCAGGGCACAATGAGCAGTTCTTC.

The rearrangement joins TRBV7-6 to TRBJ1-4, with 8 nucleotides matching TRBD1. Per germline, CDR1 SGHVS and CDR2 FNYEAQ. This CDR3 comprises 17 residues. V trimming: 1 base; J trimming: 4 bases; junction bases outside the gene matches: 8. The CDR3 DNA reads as TGTGCCAGCAGCTTAGGGCGGGGACAGGCCAATAATGAAAAACTGTTTTTT. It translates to CASSLGRGQANNEKLFF.

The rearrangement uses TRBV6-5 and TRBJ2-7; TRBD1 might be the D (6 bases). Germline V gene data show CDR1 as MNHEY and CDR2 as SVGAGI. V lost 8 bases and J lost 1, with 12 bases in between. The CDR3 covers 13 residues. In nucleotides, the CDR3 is TGTGCCAGCTTGGGGGCGTATTCCTACGAGCAGTACTTC. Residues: CASLGAYSYEQYF.

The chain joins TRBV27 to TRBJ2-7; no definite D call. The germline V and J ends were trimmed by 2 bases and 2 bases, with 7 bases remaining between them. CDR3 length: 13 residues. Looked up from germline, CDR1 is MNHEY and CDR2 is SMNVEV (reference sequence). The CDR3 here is CASSLVRAYEQYF. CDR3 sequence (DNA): TGTGCCAGCAGTTTAGTCCGGGCCTACGAGCAGTACTTC.

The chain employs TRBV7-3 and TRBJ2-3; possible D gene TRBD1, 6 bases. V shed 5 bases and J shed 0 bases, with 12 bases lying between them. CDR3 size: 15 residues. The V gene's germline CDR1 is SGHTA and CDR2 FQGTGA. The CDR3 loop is CASSARDTSTDTQYF. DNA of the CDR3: TGTGCCAGCAGCGCCCGGGACACTAGCACAGATACGCAGTATTTT.

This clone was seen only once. CDR3 DNA: TGTGCCAGTACCGTAGGGGACTTCAGCAATCAGCCCCAGCATTTT. Protein: CASTVGDFSNQPQHF. The chain recombines TRBV19 with TRBJ1-5, with D maybe TRBD1 (5 bases). The CDR3 runs 15 residues. CDR1 LNHDA and CDR2 SQIVND come from the germline V gene (reference sequence). Between the trimmed V and J ends, which lost 7 bases and 1 base, there was a span of 14 bases.

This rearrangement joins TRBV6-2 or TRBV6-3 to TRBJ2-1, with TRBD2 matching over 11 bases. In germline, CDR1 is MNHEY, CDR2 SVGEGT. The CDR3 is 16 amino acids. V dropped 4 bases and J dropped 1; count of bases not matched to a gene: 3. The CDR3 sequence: CASSWGLADSYNEQFF. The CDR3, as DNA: TGTGCCAGCAGTTGGGGACTAGCGGATTCCTACAATGAGCAGTTCTTC.

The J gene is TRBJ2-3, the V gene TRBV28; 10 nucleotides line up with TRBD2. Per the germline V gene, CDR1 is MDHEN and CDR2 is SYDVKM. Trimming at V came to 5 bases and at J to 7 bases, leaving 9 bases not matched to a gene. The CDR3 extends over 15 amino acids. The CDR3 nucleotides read TGTGCCAGCAGTCTTCTAGCGGGAGACGAGAATACGCAGTATTTT. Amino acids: CASSLLAGDENTQYF.